This TCR beta chain was obtained from a study of somatic mutations in cytotoxic T cells in rheumatoid arthritis. In the study overall: The researchers flow-sorted some T-cell populations stained with V beta antibodies and got nearly 100% purity, and these included V beta1+ cells sequenced for TCRB.

Profiling relied on immunoSEQ multiplex PCR, and the TCRdb table lists in-frame clones only, not all of them. The sample consists of 15,000 to 20,000 clones, about 70% of them appearing once. This clone was seen just once. Germline assignment: CDR1 SNHLY and CDR2 FYNNEI. Between the trimmed V and J ends, which lost 2 bases and 1 base, there was a span of 17 bases. This CDR3 comprises 17 residues. Material for sequencing was CD8+ T cells sorted from blood. V is TRBV2 and J is TRBJ1-2; D might be TRBD1 (5 bases). This clonotype originated in an older woman in good health. In DNA, the CDR3 is TGTGCCAGCAGTGAATCCGTAGCCAGGGCGTTTAACTATGGCTACACCTTC. It translates to CASSESVARAFNYGYTF.